The entry below describes one T cell receptor beta chain. The data belong to a study of blood T cell repertoires in COVID-19. Trimming took 7 bases from V and 10 from J; bases not matched to a gene: 11. The germline V gene encodes CDR1 MGHDK and CDR2 SYGVNS. The CDR3 spans 14 residues. Methods used by the authors: Researchers report that nucleated cell counts were estimated from reference gene primer amplification. This table comes from immunoSEQ multiplex PCR, and its TCRdb copy is limited to in-frame clones, with some not included. Clonal size and the V and J genes are those of that table, whereas D and trimming came from the DNA. The sample carries 110,000 or so clones, less than 85% recorded once.

The specimen sequenced was peripheral blood. V is TRBV25-1 and J is TRBJ1-4; 8 nucleotides match TRBD1. This TCR was sampled from a human donor in a cohort sampled during active COVID-19. The CDR3, as DNA: TGTGCCAGCACCCCCGAAGGACAGGGAGTAAAACTGTTTTTT. It encodes CASTPEGQGVKLFF.